The TCR beta chain described here comes from a study of T cells after yellow fever vaccination. One entry per CDR3 protein, called by TCRdb with MiXCR from the 5' RACE reads. The repertoire has 120,000 or so distinct CDR3 sequences, 13% to 15% of them found once; the top ten carry about 42%. V lost 3 bases and J lost 7, with 22 bases in between. The CDR3 runs to 17 residues. CDR1 LGHNA and CDR2 YSLEER come from the germline V gene. The sequence was obtained from a young man who received the YFV17D yellow fever vaccine. The source was CD8+ T cells sorted from PBMCs, collected 5 days after the yellow fever booster vaccination. V is TRBV4-3 and J is TRBJ2-1, with D perhaps TRBD2 (6 bases). The CDR3 DNA follows: TGCGCCAGCAGCCACCATTTGCGGGACCCCGGGGTTAATGAGCAGTTCTTC. Encoded protein: CASSHHLRDPGVNEQFF.